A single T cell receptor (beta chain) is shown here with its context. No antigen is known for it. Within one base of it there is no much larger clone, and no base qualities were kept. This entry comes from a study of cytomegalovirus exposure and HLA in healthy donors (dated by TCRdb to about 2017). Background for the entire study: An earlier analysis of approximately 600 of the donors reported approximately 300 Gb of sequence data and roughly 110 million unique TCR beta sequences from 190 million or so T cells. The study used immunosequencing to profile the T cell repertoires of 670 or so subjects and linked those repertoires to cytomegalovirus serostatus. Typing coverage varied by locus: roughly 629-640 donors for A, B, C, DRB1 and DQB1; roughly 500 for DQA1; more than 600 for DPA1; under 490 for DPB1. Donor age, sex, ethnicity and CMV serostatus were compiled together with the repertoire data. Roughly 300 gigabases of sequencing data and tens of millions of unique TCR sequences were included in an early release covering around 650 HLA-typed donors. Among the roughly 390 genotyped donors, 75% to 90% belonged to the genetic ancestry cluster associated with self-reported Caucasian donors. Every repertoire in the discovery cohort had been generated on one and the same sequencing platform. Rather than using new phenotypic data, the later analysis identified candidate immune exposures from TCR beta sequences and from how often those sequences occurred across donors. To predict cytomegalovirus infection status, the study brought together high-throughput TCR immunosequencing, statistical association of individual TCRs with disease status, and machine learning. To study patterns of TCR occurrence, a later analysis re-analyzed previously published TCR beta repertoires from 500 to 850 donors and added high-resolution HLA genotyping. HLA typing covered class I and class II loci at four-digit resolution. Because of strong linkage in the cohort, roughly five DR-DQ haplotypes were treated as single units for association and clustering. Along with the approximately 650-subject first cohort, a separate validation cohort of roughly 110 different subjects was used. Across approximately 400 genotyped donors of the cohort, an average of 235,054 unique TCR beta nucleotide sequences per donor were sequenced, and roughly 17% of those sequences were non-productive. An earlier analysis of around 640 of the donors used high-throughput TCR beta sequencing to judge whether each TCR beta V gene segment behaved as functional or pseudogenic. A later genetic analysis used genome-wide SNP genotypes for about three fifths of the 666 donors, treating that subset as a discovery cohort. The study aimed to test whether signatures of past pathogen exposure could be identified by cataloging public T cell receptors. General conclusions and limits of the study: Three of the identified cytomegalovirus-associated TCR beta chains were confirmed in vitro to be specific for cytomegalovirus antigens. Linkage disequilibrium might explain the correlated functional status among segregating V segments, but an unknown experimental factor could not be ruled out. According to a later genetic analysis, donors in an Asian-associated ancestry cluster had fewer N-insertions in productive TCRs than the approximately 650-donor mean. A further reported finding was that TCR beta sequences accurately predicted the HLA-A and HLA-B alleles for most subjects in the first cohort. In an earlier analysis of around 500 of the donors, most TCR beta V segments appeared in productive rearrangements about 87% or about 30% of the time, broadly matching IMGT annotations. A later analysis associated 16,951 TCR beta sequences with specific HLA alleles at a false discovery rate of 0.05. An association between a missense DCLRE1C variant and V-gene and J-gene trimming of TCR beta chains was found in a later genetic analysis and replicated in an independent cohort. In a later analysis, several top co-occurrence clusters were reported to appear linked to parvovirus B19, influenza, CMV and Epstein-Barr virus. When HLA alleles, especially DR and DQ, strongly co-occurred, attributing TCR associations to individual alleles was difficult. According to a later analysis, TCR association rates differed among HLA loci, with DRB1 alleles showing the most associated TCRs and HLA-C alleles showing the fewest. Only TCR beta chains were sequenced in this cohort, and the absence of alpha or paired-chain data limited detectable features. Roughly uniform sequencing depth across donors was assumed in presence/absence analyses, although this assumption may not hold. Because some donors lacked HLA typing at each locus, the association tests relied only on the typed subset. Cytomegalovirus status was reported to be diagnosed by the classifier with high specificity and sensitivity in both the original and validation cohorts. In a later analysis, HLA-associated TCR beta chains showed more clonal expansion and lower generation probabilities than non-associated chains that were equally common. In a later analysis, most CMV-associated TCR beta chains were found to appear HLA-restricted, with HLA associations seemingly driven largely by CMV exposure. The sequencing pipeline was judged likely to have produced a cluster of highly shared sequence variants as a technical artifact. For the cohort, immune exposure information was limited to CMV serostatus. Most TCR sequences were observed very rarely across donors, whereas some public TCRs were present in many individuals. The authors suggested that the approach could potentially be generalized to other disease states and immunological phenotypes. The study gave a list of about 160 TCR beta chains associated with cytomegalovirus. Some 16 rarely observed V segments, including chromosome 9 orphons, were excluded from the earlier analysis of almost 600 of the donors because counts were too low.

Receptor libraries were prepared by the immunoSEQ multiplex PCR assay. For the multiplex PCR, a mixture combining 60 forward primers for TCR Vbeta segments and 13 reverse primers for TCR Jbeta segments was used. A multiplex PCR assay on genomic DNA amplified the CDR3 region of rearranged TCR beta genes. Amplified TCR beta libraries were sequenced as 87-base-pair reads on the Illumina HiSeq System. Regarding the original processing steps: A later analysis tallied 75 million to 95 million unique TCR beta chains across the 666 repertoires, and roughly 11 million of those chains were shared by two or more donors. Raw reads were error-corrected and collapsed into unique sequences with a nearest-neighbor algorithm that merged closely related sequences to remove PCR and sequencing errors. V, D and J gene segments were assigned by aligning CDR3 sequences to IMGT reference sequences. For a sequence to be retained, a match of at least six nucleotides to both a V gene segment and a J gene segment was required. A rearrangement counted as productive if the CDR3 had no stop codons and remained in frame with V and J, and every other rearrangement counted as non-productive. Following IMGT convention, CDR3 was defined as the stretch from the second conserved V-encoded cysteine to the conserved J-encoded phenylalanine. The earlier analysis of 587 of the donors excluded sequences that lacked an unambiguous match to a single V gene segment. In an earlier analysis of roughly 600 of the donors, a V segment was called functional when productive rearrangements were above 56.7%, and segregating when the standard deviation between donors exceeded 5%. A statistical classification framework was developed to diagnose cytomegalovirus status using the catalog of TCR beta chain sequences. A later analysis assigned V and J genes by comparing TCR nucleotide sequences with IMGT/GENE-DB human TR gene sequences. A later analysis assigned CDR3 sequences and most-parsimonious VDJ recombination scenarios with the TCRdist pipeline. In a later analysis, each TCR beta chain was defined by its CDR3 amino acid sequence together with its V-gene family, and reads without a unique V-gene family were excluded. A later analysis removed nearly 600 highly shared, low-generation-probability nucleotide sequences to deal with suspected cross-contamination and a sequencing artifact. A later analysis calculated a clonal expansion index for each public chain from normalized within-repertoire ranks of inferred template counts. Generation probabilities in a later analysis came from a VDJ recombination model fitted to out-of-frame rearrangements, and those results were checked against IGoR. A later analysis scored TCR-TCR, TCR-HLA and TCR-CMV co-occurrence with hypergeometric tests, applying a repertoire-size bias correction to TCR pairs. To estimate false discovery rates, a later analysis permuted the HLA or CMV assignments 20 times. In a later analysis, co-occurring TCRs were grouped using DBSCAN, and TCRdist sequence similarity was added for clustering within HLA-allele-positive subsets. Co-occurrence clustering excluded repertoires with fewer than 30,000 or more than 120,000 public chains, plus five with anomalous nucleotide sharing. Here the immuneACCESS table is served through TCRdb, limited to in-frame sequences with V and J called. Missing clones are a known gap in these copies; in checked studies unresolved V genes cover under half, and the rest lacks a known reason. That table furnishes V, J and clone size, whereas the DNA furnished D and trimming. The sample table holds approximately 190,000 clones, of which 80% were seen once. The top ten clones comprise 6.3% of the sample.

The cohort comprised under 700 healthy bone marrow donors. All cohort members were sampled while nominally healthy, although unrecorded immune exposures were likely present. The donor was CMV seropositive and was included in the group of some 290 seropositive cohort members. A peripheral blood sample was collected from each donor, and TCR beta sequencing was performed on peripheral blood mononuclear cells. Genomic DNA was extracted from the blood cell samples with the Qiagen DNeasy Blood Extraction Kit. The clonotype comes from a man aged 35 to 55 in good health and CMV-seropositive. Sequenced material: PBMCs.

In nucleotides, the sequence is TGTGCCAGCAGCTTGGCCGGGGCGGGGGGCACAGATACGCAGTATTTT. It specifies CASSLAGAGGTDTQYF. The sequence is built from TRBV5-4 and TRBJ2-3; 7 nucleotides in the junction match TRBD2. The germline V gene (reference sequence) specifies SGHNT as CDR1 and YYREEE as CDR2. Reading from cysteine to phenylalanine, the CDR3 counts 16 amino acids. CDR3 DNA is the only sequence kept; it has 48 bases, read in frame from the first base. V and J are trimmed by 0 bases and 1 base, and the gene matches miss 5 bases of the junction.